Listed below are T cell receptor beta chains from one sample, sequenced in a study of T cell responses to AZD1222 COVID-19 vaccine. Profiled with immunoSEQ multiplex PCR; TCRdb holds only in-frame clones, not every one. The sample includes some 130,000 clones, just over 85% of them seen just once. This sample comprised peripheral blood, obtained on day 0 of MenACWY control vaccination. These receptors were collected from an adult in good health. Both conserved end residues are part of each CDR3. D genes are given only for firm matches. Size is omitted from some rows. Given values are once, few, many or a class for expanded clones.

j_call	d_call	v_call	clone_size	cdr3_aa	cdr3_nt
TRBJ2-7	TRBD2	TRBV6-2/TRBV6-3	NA	CASSRSTSVSYEQYF	TGTGCCAGCAGTAGGTCGACTAGCGTCTCCTACGAGCAGTACTTC
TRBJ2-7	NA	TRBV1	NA	CTSRGASGPYEQYF	TGCACCAGCAGAGGCGCTAGCGGGCCTTACGAGCAGTACTTC
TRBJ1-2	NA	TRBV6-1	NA	CASSGPRTEEPTNYGYTF	TGTGCCAGCAGTGGCCCAAGGACGGAGGAACCTACTAACTATGGCTACACCTTC
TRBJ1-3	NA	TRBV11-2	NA	CASSLSGNTIYF	TGTGCCAGCAGCTTATCCGGAAACACCATATATTTT
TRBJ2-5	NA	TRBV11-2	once	CASSLRQTTQTQYF	TGTGCCAGCAGCTTAAGACAGACAACGCAGACCCAGTACTTC
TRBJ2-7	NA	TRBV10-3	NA	CAIREGHSYEQYF	TGTGCCATCAGAGAGGGACACTCCTACGAGCAGTACTTC
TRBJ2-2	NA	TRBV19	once	CASSMRARVNTGELFF	TGTGCCAGTAGTATGAGGGCCAGGGTGAACACCGGGGAGCTGTTTTTT
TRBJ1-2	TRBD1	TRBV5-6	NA	CASSPGPGGHGYTF	TGTGCCAGCAGTCCGGGTCCAGGGGGCCATGGCTACACCTTC
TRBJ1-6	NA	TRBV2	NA	CASIRDSPLHF	TGTGCCAGCATTCGGGATTCACCCCTCCACTTT
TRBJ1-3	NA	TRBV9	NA	CASSVEEGRNTIYF	TGTGCCAGCAGCGTAGAGGAGGGTAGAAACACCATATATTTT
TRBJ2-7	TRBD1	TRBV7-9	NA	CASSPDRERYEQYF	TGTGCCAGCAGCCCAGACAGGGAGAGGTACGAGCAGTACTTC
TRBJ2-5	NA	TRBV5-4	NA	CASSLGWGQDETQYF	TGTGCCAGCAGCTTGGGCTGGGGGCAGGACGAGACCCAGTACTTC
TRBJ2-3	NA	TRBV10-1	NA	CASSESTSSNTQYF	TGCGCCAGCAGTGAGTCCACTAGCTCAAATACGCAGTATTTT
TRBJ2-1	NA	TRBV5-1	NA	CASSPVGAGYEQFF	TGCGCCAGCAGCCCCGTCGGGGCTGGCTATGAGCAGTTCTTC
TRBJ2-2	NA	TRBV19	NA	CASIRGGNTGELFF	TGTGCCAGTATCAGGGGAGGAAACACCGGGGAGCTGTTTTTT
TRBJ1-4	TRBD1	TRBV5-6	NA	CASSLGTGGRGKLFF	TGTGCCAGCAGCTTGGGTACAGGGGGTCGAGGAAAACTGTTTTTT
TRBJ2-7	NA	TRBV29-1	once	CSVAAASTNEQYF	TGCAGCGTCGCTGCGGCCTCGACCAACGAGCAGTACTTC
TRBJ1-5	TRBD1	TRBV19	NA	CASSPGTVGNQPQHF	TGTGCCAGTAGTCCCGGGACAGTCGGCAATCAGCCCCAGCATTTT
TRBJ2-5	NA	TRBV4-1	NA	CASSLDKDTGWGSQETQYF	TGCGCCAGCAGCCTTGACAAGGACACCGGGTGGGGGTCACAAGAGACCCAGTACTTC
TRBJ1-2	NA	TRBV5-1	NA	CASSLVDKTNYGYTF	TGCGCCAGCAGCTTGGTTGACAAGACTAACTATGGCTACACCTTC
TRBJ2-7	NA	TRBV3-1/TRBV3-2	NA	CASSRQSYEQYF	TGTGCCAGCAGCCGGCAGTCGTACGAGCAGTACTTC
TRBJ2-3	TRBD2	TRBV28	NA	CASSFRLGTGTSGIPHPDTQYF	TGTGCCAGCAGTTTTAGATTGGGCACCGGGACTAGCGGGATCCCCCACCCAGATACGCAGTATTTT
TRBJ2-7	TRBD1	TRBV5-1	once	CASWSRQGSYEQYF	TGCGCCAGCTGGTCAAGACAGGGATCGTACGAGCAGTACTTC
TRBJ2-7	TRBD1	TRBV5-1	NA	CASSPGTGGFIFYEQYF	TGCGCCAGCAGCCCCGGGACAGGGGGCTTCATATTCTACGAGCAGTACTTC
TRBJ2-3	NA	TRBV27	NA	CASSLVRGTDTQYF	TGTGCCAGCAGTTTAGTGCGTGGCACAGATACGCAGTATTTT
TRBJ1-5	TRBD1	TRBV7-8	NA	CASSLEIDRGNQPQHF	TGTGCCAGCAGCTTAGAGATAGACAGGGGAAATCAGCCCCAGCATTTT
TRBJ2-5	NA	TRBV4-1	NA	CASGALTETQYF	TGCGCCAGCGGGGCTTTAACGGAGACCCAGTACTTC
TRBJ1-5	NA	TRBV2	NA	CASSDEESNQPQHF	TGTGCCAGCAGTGACGAGGAGAGCAATCAGCCCCAGCATTTT
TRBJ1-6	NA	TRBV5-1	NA	CASRGYENSPLHF	TGCGCCAGCAGGGGGTATGAGAATTCACCCCTCCACTTT
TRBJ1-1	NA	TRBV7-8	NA	CASSSAQGYPEAFF	TGTGCCAGCAGCTCCGCACAGGGTTATCCTGAAGCTTTCTTT
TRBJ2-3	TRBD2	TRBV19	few	CASSATSGMTTDTQYF	TGTGCCAGTAGTGCGACTAGCGGGATGACAACAGATACGCAGTATTTT
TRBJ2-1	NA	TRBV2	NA	CASKEWEIVHEQFF	TGTGCCAGCAAGGAGTGGGAGATCGTCCATGAGCAGTTCTTC
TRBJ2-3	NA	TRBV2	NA	CASKNGEADTQYF	TGTGCCAGCAAGAACGGAGAAGCAGATACGCAGTATTTT
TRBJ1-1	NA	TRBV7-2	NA	CASNSPGRSLNTEAFF	TGTGCCAGCAACTCCCCCGGGAGGTCCCTGAACACTGAAGCTTTCTTT
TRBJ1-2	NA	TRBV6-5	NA	CASSPQGRSNYGYTF	TGTGCCAGCAGTCCCCAGGGCAGAAGTAACTATGGCTACACCTTC
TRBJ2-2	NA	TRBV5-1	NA	CASSLGRTTGELFF	TGCGCCAGCAGCTTGGGACGGACGACCGGGGAGCTGTTTTTT
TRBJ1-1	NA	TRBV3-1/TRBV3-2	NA	CASRVNRNTEAFF	TGTGCCAGCAGAGTTAACAGGAACACTGAAGCTTTCTTT
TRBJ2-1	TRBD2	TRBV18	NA	CASSPLLAGGSSSYNEQFF	TGTGCCAGCTCACCCCTACTAGCGGGAGGCTCCAGCTCCTACAATGAGCAGTTCTTC
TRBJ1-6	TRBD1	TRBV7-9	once	CALTGGAYNSPLHF	TGTGCCTTGACAGGGGGCGCCTATAATTCACCCCTCCACTTT
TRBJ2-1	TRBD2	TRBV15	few	CATSRGAGERSSYNEQFF	TGTGCCACCAGCAGAGGAGCGGGAGAAAGAAGCTCCTACAATGAGCAGTTCTTC
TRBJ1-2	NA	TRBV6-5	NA	CASTLTQENYGYTF	TGTGCCAGCACCCTTACCCAGGAGAACTATGGCTACACCTTC
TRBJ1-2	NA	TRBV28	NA	CASSLQGPGYTF	TGTGCCAGCAGTTTGCAGGGTCCTGGCTACACCTTC
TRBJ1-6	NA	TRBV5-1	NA	CASSLKTDYNSPLHF	TGCGCCAGCAGCTTGAAAACAGATTATAATTCACCCCTCCACTTT
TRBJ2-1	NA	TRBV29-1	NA	CSVLYRAQFF	TGCAGCGTCCTTTATCGGGCGCAGTTCTTC
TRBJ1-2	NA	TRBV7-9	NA	CASSSLRVGGDYGYTF	TGTGCCAGCAGCTCCCTTAGAGTCGGGGGCGACTATGGCTACACCTTC
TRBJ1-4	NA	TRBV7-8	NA	CASSLVGGTNEKLFF	TGTGCCAGCAGCTTAGTCGGGGGGACTAATGAAAAACTGTTTTTT
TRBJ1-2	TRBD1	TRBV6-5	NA	CASSYAGTVNYGYTF	TGTGCCAGCAGTTACGCCGGGACAGTTAACTATGGCTACACCTTC
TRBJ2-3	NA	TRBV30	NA	CAWSVGHGRYADTQYF	TGTGCCTGGAGTGTAGGACACGGGAGATATGCAGATACGCAGTATTTT
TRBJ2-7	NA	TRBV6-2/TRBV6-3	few	CASSYSTLAHEQYF	TGTGCCAGCAGTTACTCCACACTAGCCCACGAGCAGTACTTC
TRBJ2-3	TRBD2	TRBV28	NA	CASSPGLAEGHTQYF	TGTGCCAGCAGTCCGGGACTAGCGGAGGGTCATACGCAGTATTTT